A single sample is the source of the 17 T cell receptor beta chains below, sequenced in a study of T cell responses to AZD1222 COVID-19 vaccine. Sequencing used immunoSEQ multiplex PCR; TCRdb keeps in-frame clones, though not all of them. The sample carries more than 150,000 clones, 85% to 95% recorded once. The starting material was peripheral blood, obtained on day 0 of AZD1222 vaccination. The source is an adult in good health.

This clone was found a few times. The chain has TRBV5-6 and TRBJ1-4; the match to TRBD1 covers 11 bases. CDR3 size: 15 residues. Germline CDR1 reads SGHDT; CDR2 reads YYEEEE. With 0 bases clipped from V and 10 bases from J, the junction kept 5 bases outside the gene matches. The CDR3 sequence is CASSLARTGGGKLFF. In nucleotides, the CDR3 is TGTGCCAGCAGCTTGGCCAGGACAGGGGGCGGAAAACTGTTTTTT.

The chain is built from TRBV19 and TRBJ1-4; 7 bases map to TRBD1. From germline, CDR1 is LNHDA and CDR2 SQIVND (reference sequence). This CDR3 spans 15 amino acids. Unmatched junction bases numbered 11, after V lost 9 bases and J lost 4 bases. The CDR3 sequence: CASTFGGGRNEKLFF. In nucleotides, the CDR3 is TGTGCCAGCACCTTCGGAGGGGGCCGTAATGAAAAACTGTTTTTT.

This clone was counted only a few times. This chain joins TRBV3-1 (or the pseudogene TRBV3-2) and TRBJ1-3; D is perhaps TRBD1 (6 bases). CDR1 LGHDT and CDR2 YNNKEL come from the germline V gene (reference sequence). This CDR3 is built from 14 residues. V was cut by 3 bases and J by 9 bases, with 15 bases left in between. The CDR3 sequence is CASSHNDRIATIYF. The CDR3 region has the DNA TGTGCCAGCAGCCATAACGACAGGATAGCCACCATATATTTT.

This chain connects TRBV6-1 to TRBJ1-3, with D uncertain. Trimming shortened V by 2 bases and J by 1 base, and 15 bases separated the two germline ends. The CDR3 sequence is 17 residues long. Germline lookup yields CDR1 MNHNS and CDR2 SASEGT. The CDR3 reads CASSERPARRSGNTIYF. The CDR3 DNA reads TGTGCCAGCAGTGAAAGGCCAGCCCGTCGGTCTGGAAACACCATATATTTT.

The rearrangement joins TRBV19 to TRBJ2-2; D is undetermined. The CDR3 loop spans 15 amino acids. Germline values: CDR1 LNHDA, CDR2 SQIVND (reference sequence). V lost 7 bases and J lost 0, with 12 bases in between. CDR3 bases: TGTGCCAGTACCCGAAGGGCGACGAACACCGGGGAGCTGTTTTTT. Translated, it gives CASTRRATNTGELFF. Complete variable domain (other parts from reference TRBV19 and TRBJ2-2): DGGITQSPKYLFRKEGQNVTLSCEQNLNHDAMYWYRQDPGQGLRLIYYSQIVNDFQKGDIAEGYSVSREKKESFPLTVTSAQKNPTAFYLCASTRRATNTGELFFGEGSRLTVL.

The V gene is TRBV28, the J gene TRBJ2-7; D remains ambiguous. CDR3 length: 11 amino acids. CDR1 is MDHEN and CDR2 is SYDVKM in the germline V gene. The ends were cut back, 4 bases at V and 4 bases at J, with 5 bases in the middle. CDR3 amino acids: CASSSQYEQYV. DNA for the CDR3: TGTGCCAGCAGTTCCCAATACGAGCAGTACGTC.

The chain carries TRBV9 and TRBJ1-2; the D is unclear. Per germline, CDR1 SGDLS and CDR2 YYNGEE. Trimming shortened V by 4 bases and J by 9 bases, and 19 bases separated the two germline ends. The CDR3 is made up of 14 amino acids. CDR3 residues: CASSPARRSGSYTF. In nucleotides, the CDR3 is TGTGCCAGCAGCCCTGCGAGGAGAAGCGGGAGCTACACCTTC.

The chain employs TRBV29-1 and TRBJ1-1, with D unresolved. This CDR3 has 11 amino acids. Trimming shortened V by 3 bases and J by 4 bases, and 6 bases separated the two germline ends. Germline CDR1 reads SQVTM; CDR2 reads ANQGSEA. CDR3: CSVEEATEAFF. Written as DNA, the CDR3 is TGCAGCGTTGAGGAGGCCACTGAAGCTTTCTTT.

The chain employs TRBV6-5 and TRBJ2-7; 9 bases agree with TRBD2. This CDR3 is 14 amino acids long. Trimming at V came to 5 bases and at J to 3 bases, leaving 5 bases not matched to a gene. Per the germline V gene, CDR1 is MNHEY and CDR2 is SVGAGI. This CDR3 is CASSTAGGYYEQYF. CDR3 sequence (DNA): TGTGCCAGCAGTACAGCGGGAGGTTACTACGAGCAGTACTTC.

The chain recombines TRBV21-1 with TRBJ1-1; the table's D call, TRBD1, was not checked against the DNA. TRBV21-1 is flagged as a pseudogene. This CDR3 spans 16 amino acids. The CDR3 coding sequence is TGTGCCAGCAGCAAAGAAACAGGGGGCGCGAACACTGAAGCTTTCTTT. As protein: CASSKETGGANTEAFF.

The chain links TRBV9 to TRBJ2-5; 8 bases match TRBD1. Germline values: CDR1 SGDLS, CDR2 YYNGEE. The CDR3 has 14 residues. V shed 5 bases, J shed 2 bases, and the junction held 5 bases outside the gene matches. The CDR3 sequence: CASSHGQGQETQYF. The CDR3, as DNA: TGTGCCAGCAGTCACGGACAGGGACAAGAGACCCAGTACTTC.

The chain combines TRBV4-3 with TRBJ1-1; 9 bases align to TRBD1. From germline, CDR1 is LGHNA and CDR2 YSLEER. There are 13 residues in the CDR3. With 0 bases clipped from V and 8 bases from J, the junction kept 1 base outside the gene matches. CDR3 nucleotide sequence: TGCGCCAGCAGCCAAGACGGGACAGGGGAAGCTTTCTTT. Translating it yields CASSQDGTGEAFF.

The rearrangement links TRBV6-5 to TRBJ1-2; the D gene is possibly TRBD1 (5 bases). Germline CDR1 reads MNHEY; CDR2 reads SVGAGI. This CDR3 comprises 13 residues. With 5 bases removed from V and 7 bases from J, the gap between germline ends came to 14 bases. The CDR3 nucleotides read TGTGCCAGCAGTACGGGGACGAACGGTGGCTACACCTTC. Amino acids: CASSTGTNGGYTF.

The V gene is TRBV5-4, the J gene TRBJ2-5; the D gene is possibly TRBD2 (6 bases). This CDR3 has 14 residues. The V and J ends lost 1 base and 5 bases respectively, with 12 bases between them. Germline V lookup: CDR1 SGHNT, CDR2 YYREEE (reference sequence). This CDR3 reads CASSLYGGRETQYF. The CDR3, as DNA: TGTGCCAGCAGCTTGTACGGGGGAAGGGAGACCCAGTACTTC.

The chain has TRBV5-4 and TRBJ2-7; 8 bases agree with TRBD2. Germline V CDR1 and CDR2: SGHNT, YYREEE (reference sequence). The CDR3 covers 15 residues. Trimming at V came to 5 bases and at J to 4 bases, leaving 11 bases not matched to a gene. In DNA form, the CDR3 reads TGTGCCAGCAGTGCTGATAGCGGGAAGAATTACGAGCAGTACTTC. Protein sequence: CASSADSGKNYEQYF.

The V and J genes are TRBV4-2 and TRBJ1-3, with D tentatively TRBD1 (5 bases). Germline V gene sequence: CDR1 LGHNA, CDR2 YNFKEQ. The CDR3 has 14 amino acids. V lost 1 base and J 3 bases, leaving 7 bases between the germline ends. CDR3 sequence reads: CASSQAGLGNTIYF. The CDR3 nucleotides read TGTGCCAGCAGCCAAGCAGGGCTTGGAAACACCATATATTTT.

CDR3 protein: CASGFGNEQFF. The CDR3 DNA reads TGTGCTAGTGGTTTTGGGAATGAGCAGTTCTTC. The V gene is TRBV12-5, the J gene TRBJ2-1; D gene uncertain. This CDR3 comprises 11 residues. The germline gives CDR1 LGHNT, CDR2 FRNRAP. Between the trimmed V and J ends, which lost 3 bases and 7 bases, there was a span of 4 bases.